This T cell receptor beta chain comes out of a study of neurological immune-mediated disorders. This clonotype showed up many times. J lost 3 bases, V lost 7 bases, and 3 bases had no gene match. This CDR3 region has 13 residues. Germline CDR1 is MNHNS and CDR2 is SASEGT. TCRdb reprocessed the 5' RACE reads via MiXCR and lists one record per CDR3 protein. This sample has about 70,000 distinct CDR3 sequences, with roughly 4.9% found just once. The chain couples TRBV6-1 to TRBJ2-1, with 7 bases lining up with TRBD1. The sequence was obtained from a human donor with multiple sclerosis. The donor label of this sample is uncertain. Material for sequencing was PBMCs. CDR3 residues: CASTTGYYNEQFF. CDR3 DNA sequence: TGTGCCAGCACGACAGGGTACTACAATGAGCAGTTCTTC.